The clone carrying this T cell receptor (beta chain) has only one observation. Losses at the gene ends were 1 base for V and 5 bases for J; bases not matched to a gene: 8. The CDR3 is 15 residues long. The germline gives CDR1 SGHDN, CDR2 FVKESK. This record comes from a study of OX40 agonist ivuxolimab in advanced cancers. Background on the study: The dose-escalation cohort had hepatocellular carcinoma, melanoma, renal cell or head and neck cancer.

Clones were read by immunoSEQ multiplex PCR, and TCRdb kept only the in-frame ones, dropping some. The sample consists of roughly 89,000 clones, more than 75% of them appearing once. V usage is TRBV14 and J usage is TRBJ2-7; 7 positions agree with TRBD1. This TCR derives from an adult with an advanced solid tumor such as melanoma, head and neck, liver or kidney cancer. The source material was CD4+ or CD8+ T cells sorted from blood, sampled in a trial of the OX40 agonist ivuxolimab. CDR3 in DNA: TGTGCCAGCAGCCAAGTCGACAGAGGGACAGACGAGCAGTACTTC. Its protein is CASSQVDRGTDEQYF.